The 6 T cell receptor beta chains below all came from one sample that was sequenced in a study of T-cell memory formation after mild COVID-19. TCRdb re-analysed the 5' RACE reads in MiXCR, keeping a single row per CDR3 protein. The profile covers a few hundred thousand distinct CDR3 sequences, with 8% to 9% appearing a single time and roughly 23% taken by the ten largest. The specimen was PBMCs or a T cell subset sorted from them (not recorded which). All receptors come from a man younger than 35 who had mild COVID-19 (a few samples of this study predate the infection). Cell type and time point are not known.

CDR3 region: CASTSGGLDTGELFF. Written as DNA, the CDR3 is TGTGCCAGCACTAGCGGGGGCCTTGACACCGGGGAGCTGTTTTTT. The chain combines TRBV6-5 with TRBJ2-2, with 10 bases identical to TRBD2. V lost 7 bases, J lost 3 bases, and 5 bases stayed unmatched. This CDR3 comprises 15 residues. Germline CDR1 MNHEY, CDR2 SVGAGI.

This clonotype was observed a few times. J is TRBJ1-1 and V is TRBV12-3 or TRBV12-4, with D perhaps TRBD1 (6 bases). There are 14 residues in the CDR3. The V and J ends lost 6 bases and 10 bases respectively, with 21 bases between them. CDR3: CASSNYGTMFLAFF. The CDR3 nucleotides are TGTGCCAGCAGCAACTACGGGACAATGTTTCTAGCTTTCTTT.

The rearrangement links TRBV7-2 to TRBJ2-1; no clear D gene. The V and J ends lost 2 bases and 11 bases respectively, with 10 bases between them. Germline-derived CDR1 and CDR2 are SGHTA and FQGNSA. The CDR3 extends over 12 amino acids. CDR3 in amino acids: CASSLSLTKQFF. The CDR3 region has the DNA TGTGCCAGCAGCTTAAGCTTGACAAAGCAGTTCTTC.

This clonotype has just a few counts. The CDR3 bases are TGTGCCAGCAGTTACCGCTTTCTGGAGAACACTGAAGCTTTCTTT. Amino acids: CASSYRFLENTEAFF. This chain connects TRBV6-5 to TRBJ1-1; D call uncertain. V shed 2 bases and J shed 1 base, with 11 bases lying between them. Germline loops: CDR1 MNHEY, CDR2 SVGAGI. This CDR3 is 15 amino acids long.

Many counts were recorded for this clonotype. CDR3 DNA sequence: TGCGCCAGCTGTCCGAGGGGGAACGACTACGAGCAGTACTTC. Protein: CASCPRGNDYEQYF. The genes are TRBV5-1 and TRBJ2-7; weak D call: TRBD1 (6 bases). CDR1 is SGHRS and CDR2 is YFSETQ in the germline V gene. This CDR3 region has 14 residues. V was cut by 7 bases and J by 3 bases, with 17 bases left in between. Together with reference TRBV5-1 and TRBJ2-7, the CDR3 gives the full variable domain: KAGVTQTPRYLIKTRGQQVTLSCSPISGHRSVSWYQQTPGQGLQFLFEYFSETQRNKGNFPGRFSGRQFSNSRSEMNVSTLELGDSALYLCASCPRGNDYEQYFGPGTRLTVT.

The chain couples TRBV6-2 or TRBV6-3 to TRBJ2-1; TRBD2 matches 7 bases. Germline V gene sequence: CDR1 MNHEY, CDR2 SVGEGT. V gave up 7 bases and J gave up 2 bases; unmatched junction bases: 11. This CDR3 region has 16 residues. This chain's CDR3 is CASTPGRRDPYNEQFF. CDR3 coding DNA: TGTGCCAGCACCCCCGGGAGGAGGGATCCCTACAATGAGCAGTTCTTC.